Many counts were recorded for the clone carrying this T cell receptor (beta chain). Its antigen is not known. The authors sequenced patients whose flow cytometry had shown CD8+CD57+ cell expansion. This record comes from a study of CD8+CD57+ T cells in acquired aplastic anemia. Genomic DNA constituted the template upon which TCR beta VDJ and CDR3 profiling was performed. MiXCR was run by TCRdb on the reads, yielding one entry per CDR3 protein. The sample lists 150,000 or so distinct CDR3 sequences, more than 45% occurring once. The length of the CDR3 is 15 residues. Germline V gene sequence: CDR1 MNHEY, CDR2 SVGAGI. V shed 2 bases and J 0 bases; nucleotides not matched to a gene: 1. Study-wide results and limits: Between the patient and control groups, CD8+ Simpson's diversity did not differ significantly.

The chain couples TRBV6-5 to TRBJ2-7, with 10 positions matching TRBD2. Input material: sorted CD4+, CD8+, or CD8+CD57+ T cells (not recorded which) from PBMCs. This clonotype was sampled from a human donor with aplastic anemia. The CDR3 reads CASSYIAGGSYEQYF. CDR3 DNA sequence: TGTGCCAGCAGTTACATAGCGGGGGGCTCCTACGAGCAGTACTTC.